Following are 3 T cell receptor beta chains from one sample sequenced in a study of PD-1 blockade in classical Hodgkin lymphoma. This table comes from immunoSEQ multiplex PCR, and its TCRdb copy is limited to in-frame clones, with some not included. The sample records 25,000 or so clones, around two thirds being singletons. Relapse was seen in all patients after autologous stem cell transplantation, and brentuximab vedotin exposure was variable. The material sequenced was peripheral blood mononuclear cells (PBMCs), taken before the second cycle of nivolumab. The receptors were sampled from a human donor with classical Hodgkin lymphoma.

This chain connects TRBV10-3 to TRBJ2-7; the match to TRBD2 covers 10 bases. The CDR3 contains 18 residues. The germline V gene encodes CDR1 ENHRY and CDR2 SYGVKD. Trimming cost V 0 bases and J 3 bases; bases outside gene matches: 11. CDR3 loop: CAISESGASGSVLYEQYF. As DNA, the CDR3 is TGTGCCATCAGTGAGTCGGGTGCTAGCGGGAGTGTTCTCTACGAGCAGTACTTC.

In this sample, this clone turned up a few times. The chain employs TRBV11-1 and TRBJ2-7, with D possibly TRBD2 on 6 matching bases. Germline-derived CDR1 and CDR2 are SGHAT and FQDESV (reference sequence). V was clipped by 5 bases and J by 5 bases, with 16 bases between them. The CDR3 has 14 residues. The CDR3 reads CASSPRYGSHEQYF. DNA for the CDR3: TGTGCCAGCAGCCCCCGGTACGGGAGCCACGAGCAGTACTTC.

The rearrangement uses TRBV10-3 and TRBJ2-5, with TRBD2 identical over 11 bases. V gave up 5 bases and J gave up 2 bases; unmatched junction bases: 13. Germline V lookup: CDR1 ENHRY, CDR2 SYGVKD. The CDR3 runs to 18 residues. CDR3 sequence (DNA): TGTGCCATCAGTATTAGGGCTAGCGGGGGGATCCTTCAAGAGACCCAGTACTTC. It translates to CAISIRASGGILQETQYF.